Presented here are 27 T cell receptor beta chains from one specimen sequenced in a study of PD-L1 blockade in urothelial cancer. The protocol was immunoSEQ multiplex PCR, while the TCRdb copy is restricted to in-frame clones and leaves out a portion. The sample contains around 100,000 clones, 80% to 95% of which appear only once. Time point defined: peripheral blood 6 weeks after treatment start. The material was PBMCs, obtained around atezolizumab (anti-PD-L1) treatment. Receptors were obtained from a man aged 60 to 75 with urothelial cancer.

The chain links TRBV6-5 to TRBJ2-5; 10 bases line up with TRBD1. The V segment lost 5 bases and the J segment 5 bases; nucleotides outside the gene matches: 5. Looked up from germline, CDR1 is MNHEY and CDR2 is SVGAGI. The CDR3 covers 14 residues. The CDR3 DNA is TGTGCCAGCAGTACGACAGGGGGCGGGGAGACCCAGTACTTC. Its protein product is CASSTTGGGETQYF.

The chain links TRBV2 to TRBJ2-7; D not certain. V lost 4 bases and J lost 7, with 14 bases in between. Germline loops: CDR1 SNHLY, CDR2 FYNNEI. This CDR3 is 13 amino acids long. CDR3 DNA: TGTGCCAGCAGTGGCCTCCAGGCTGGGGAGCAGTACTTC. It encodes CASSGLQAGEQYF.

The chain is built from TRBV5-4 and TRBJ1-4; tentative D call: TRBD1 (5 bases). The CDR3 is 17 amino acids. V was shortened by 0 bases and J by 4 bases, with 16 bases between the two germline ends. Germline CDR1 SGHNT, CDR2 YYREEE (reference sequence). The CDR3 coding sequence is TGTGCCAGCAGCTTGGCCACTAGGGGAGGGCTTAATGAAAAACTGTTTTTT. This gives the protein CASSLATRGGLNEKLFF. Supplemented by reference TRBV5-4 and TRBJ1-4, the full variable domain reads ETGVTQSPTHLIKTRGQQVTLRCSSQSGHNTVSWYQQALGQGPQFIFQYYREEENGRGNFPPRFSGLQFPNYSSELNVNALELDDSALYLCASSLATRGGLNEKLFFGSGTQLSVL.

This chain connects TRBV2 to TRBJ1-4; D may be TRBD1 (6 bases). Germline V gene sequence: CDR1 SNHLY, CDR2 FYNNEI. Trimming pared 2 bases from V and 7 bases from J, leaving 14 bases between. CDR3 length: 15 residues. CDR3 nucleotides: TGTGCCAGCAGTGAAACGGGGGGGGCCGGTGAAAAACTGTTTTTT. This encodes CASSETGGAGEKLFF.

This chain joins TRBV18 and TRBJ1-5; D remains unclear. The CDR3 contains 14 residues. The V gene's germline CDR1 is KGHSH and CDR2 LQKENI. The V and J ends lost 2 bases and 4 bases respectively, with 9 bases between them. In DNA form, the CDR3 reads TGTGCCAGCTCACCATGGCAGGTAAATCAGCCCCAGCATTTT. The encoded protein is CASSPWQVNQPQHF.

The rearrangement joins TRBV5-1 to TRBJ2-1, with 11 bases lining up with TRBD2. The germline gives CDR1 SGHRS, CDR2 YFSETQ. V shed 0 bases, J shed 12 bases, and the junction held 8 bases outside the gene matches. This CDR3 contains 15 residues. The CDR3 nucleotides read TGCGCCAGCAGCTTGGTGGTAGCGGGAGGGCCCTCGCAGTTCTTC. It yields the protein CASSLVVAGGPSQFF.

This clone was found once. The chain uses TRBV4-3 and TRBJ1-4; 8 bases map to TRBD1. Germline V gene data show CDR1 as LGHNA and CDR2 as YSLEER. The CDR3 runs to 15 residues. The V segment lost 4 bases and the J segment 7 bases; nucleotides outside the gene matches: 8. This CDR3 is CASSPDGTGSEKLFF. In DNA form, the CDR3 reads TGCGCCAGCAGCCCAGATGGGACAGGAAGTGAAAAACTGTTTTTT.

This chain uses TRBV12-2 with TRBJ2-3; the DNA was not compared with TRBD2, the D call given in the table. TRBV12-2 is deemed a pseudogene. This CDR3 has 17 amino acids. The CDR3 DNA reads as TGTGCAAGTCGCTTAGTGACGGCTAGCGGGATAACAGATACGCAGTATTTT. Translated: CASRLVTASGITDTQYF.

DNA of the CDR3: TGTGCCTGGAGTGTAGGGGACAGAGATCAAGAGACCCAGTACTTC. It specifies CAWSVGDRDQETQYF. The gene calls are TRBV30 and TRBJ2-5, with TRBD1 matching over 7 bases. The CDR3 covers 15 residues. CDR1 and CDR2 (germline): GTSNPN, SVGIG (reference sequence). V lost 0 bases, J lost 2 bases, and 6 bases stayed unmatched.

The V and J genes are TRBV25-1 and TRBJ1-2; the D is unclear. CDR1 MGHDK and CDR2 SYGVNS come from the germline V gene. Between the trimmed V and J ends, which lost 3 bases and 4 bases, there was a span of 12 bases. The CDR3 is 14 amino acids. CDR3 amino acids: CASSDSGGRYGYTF. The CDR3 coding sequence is TGTGCCAGCAGTGATTCTGGCGGCCGCTATGGCTACACCTTC.

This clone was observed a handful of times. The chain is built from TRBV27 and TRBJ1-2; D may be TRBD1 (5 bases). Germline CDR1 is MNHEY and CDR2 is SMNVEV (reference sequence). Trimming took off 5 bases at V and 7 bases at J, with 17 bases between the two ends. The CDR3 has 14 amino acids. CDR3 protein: CASSPSGGAGGYTF. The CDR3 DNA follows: TGTGCCAGCAGTCCATCAGGAGGGGCGGGTGGCTACACCTTC.

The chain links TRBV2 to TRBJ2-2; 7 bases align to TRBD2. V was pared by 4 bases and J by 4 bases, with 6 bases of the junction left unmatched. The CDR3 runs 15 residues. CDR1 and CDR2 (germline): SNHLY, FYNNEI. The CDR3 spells CASSGLAGSTGELFF. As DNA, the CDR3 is TGTGCCAGCAGTGGACTAGCAGGTTCCACCGGGGAGCTGTTTTTT.

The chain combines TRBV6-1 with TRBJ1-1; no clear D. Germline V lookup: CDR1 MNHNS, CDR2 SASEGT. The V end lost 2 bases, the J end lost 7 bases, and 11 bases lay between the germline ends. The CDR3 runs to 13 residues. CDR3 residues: CASSELGRGEAFF. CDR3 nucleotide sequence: TGTGCCAGCAGTGAATTAGGCCGGGGTGAAGCTTTCTTT.

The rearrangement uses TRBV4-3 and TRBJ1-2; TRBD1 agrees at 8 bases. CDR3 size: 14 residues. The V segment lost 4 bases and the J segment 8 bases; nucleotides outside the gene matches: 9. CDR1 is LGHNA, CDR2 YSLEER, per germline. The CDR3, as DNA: TGCGCCAGCAGCCCACTTGGACAGGGAGCGGGCTACACCTTC. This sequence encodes CASSPLGQGAGYTF.

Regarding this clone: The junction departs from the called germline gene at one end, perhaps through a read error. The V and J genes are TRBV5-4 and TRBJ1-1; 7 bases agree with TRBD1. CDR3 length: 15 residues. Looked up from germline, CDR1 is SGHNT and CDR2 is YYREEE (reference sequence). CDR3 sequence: CASRMQGGVKTEAFF. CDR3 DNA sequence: TGTGCCAGCAGAATGCAGGGGGGCGTGAAAACTGAAGCTTTCTTT.

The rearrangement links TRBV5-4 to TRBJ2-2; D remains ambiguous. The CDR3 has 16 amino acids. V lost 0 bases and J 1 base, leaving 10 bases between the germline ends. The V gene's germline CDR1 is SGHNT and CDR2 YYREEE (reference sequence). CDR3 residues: CASSLASGRNTGELFF. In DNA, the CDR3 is TGTGCCAGCAGCTTGGCCTCTGGGCGGAACACCGGGGAGCTGTTTTTT.

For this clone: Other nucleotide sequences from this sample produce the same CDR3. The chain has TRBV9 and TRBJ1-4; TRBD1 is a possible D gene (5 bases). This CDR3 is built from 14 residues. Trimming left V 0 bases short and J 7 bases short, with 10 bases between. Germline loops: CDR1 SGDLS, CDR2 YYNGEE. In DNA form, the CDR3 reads TGTGCCAGCAGCGTAGCTCAGGGTGGTGAAAAACTGTTTTTT. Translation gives CASSVAQGGEKLFF.

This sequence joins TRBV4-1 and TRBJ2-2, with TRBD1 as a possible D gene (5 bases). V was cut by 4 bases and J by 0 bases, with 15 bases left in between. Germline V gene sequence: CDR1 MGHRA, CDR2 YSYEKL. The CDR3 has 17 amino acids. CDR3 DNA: TGCGCCAGCAGCCTTCGCGTTGGACAAGCGAACACCGGGGAGCTGTTTTTT. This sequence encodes CASSLRVGQANTGELFF.

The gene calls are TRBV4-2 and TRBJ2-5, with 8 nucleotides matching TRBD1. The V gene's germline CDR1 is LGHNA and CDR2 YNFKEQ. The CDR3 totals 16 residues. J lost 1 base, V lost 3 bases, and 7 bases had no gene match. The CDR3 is CASSHGDRPFQETQYF. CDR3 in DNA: TGTGCCAGCAGCCATGGGGACAGGCCTTTCCAAGAGACCCAGTACTTC.

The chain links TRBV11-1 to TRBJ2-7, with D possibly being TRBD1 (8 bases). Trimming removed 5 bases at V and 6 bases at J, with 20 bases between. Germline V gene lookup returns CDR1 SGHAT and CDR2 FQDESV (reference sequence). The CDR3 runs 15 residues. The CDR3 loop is CASSRAPTGEGEQYF. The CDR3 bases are TGTGCCAGCAGCAGGGCACCGACAGGGGAGGGCGAGCAGTACTTC. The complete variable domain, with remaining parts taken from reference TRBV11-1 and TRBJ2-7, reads EAEVAQSPRYKITEKSQAVAFWCDPISGHATLYWYRQILGQGPELLVQFQDESVVDDSQLPKDRFSAERLKGVDSTLKIQPAELGDSAMYLCASSRAPTGEGEQYFGPGTRLTVT.

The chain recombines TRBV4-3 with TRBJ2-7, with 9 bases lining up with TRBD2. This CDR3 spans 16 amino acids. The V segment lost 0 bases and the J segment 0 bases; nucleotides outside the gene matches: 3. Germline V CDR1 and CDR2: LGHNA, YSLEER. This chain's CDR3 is CASSQDMREGSYEQYF. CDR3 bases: TGCGCCAGCAGCCAAGATATGCGGGAGGGCTCCTACGAGCAGTACTTC.

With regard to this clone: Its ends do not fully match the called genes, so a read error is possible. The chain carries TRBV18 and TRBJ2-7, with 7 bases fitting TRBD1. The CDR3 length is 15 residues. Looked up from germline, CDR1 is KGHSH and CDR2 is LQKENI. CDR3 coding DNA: TGTGCCAGCTCAGCACCCGGGACAGTGTCCTACGAGCAGTACTTC. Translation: CASSAPGTVSYEQYF.

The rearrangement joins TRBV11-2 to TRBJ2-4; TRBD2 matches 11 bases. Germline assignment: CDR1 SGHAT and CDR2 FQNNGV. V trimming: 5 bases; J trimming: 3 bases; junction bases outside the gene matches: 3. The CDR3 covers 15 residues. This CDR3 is CASSGLAGGKNIQYF. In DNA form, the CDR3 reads TGTGCCAGCAGCGGGCTAGCGGGGGGCAAAAACATTCAGTACTTC.

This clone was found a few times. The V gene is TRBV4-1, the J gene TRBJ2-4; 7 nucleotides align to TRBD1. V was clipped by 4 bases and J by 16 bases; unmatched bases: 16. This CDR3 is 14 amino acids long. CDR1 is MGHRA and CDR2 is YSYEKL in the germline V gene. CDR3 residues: CASSRTNTRDRTYF. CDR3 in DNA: TGCGCCAGCAGCCGCACAAACACCCGGGACAGAACCTACTTC.

CDR3 loop: CAIGANTEAFF. CDR3 sequence (DNA): TGTGCCATCGGAGCGAACACTGAAGCTTTCTTT. The rearrangement joins TRBV10-3 to TRBJ1-1; D not certain. Germline V gene lookup returns CDR1 ENHRY and CDR2 SYGVKD. The CDR3 length is 11 residues. The germline V and J ends were trimmed by 8 bases and 1 base, with 5 bases remaining between them.

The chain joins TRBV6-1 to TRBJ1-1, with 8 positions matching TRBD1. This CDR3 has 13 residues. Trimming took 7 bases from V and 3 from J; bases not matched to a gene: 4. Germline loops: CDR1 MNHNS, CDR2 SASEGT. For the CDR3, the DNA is TGTGCCAGCACCGACAGGGGTCACACTGAAGCTTTCTTT. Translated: CASTDRGHTEAFF.

CDR3 residues: CASSSLAGGNQPQHF. The CDR3 bases are TGTGCCAGCAGCTCCCTGGCGGGAGGCAATCAGCCCCAGCATTTT. This chain connects TRBV7-8 to TRBJ1-5; D unresolved. This CDR3 comprises 15 residues. Trimming took off 4 bases at V and 2 bases at J, with 12 bases between the two ends. CDR1 and CDR2 (germline): SGHVS, FQNEAQ.